What follows is one TCR beta chain and its context. Two negative PCRs, clearance, or symptom resolution had been documented for recovered Cohort 3 donors. This sample is drawn from a study of blood T cell repertoires in COVID-19. The overall study: Sample material is recorded as cDNA or gDNA derived from T cells, B-cell-depleted T cells, or PBMCs.

Authors' data handling: Cell counts per sample came from amplifying reference gene primers. TCRdb keeps only in-frame clones here, not all; method: immunoSEQ multiplex PCR. From that table come the V and J calls and clone size; the DNA was used to work out D and trimming. The data show around 190,000 clones, 88% seen once. The germline CDR1 and CDR2 sequences are SEHNR and FQNEAQ (reference sequence). The CDR3 spans 14 residues. V gave up 5 bases and J gave up 0 bases, with 7 bases separating them. The chain recombines TRBV7-9 with TRBJ2-2; TRBD2 might be the D (5 bases). Material for sequencing was PBMCs or T cells enriched from blood (not recorded which). This receptor was obtained from a young woman who had recovered from COVID-19. CDR3 sequence (DNA): TGTGCCAGCAGCCCGGGATCGAACACCGGGGAGCTGTTTTTT. This gives the protein CASSPGSNTGELFF. Combining the CDR3 with reference TRBV7-9 and TRBJ2-2 gives the whole variable domain DTGVSQNPRHKITKRGQNVTFRCDPISEHNRLYWYRQTLGQGPEFLTYFQNEAQLEKSRLLSDRFSAERPKGSFSTLEIQRTEQGDSAMYLCASSPGSNTGELFFGEGSRLTVL.